The T cell receptor beta chain described here comes from a study of shared clonotypes between healthy human individuals. Concerning this clone itself: As yet, its antigen is unknown.

Deep-level settings were used for running the assay. Profiled with immunoSEQ multiplex PCR; TCRdb holds only in-frame clones, not every one. The sample includes about 1.5 million clones, around 98% of them seen just once. V was trimmed by 7 bases and J by 3 bases, leaving 16 bases between them. This CDR3 region has 15 residues. General study findings and limits: What rarefaction showed was incomplete sorted-subset sequencing despite large depth.

The sequenced sample consisted of naive CD4+ T cells sorted from blood. Subset: CD45RA+ positively selected. The chain uses TRBV6-7 and TRBJ1-5; D is possibly TRBD1 (5 bases). TRBV6-7 is treated as an ORF (open reading frame) with a function not yet certain. This receptor was obtained from a man younger than 40 in good health. CDR3 DNA: TGTGCCAGCACCCGGATGGGGGATTCCAATCAGCCCCAGCATTTT. Translating gives CASTRMGDSNQPQHF.